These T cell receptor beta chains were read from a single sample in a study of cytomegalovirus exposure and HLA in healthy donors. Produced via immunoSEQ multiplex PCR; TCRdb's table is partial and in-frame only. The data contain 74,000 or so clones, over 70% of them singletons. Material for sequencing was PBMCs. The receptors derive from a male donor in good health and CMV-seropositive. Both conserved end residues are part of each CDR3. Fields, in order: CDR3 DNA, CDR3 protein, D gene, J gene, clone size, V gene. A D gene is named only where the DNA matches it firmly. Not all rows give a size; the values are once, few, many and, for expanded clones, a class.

TGTGCCAGCAGTTTAAAGGGAGAAGCGATGGGGTACGAGCAGTACTTC	CASSLKGEAMGYEQYF	-	TRBJ2-7	-	TRBV27
TGTGCCAGCAGTGAAGCGACGAGGGGGCACCCTCCCTACGAGCAGTACTTC	CASSEATRGHPPYEQYF	TRBD1	TRBJ2-7	once	TRBV6-1
TGTGCCTGGAGCATGGACAGATACGAGCAGTACTTC	CAWSMDRYEQYF	-	TRBJ2-7	-	TRBV30
TGCGCCAGCGGAAGACAGGGCCTGATGGAGCAGTACTTC	CASGRQGLMEQYF	TRBD1	TRBJ2-7	-	TRBV10-2
TGTGCCAGCACCCTAATCGGGACAAGGGCTGAAGCTTTCTTT	CASTLIGTRAEAFF	-	TRBJ1-1	-	TRBV6-1
TGCGCCAGCAGCTTGGGGTCTCAGGAGACCCAGTACTTC	CASSLGSQETQYF	-	TRBJ2-5	few	TRBV5-1
TGTGCCAGCAGTTACTCGATTAGTACCTCTGGAAACACCATATATTTT	CASSYSISTSGNTIYF	-	TRBJ1-3	-	TRBV6-5
TGTGCCAGCTCAAAGGACGGGATAAGCTCCTACAATGAGCAGTTCTTC	CASSKDGISSYNEQFF	-	TRBJ2-1	-	TRBV18
TGTGCCAGCAGTTTAGTGGACAGCTCTTCCTACGAGCAGTACTTC	CASSLVDSSSYEQYF	-	TRBJ2-7	-	TRBV27
TGTGCCAGCAGCCAAGATCCGGAGAGTACCGGGGAGCTGTTTTTT	CASSQDPESTGELFF	-	TRBJ2-2	once	TRBV4-2
TGTGCCAGCAGCGGGGGGACTAGTGGCTACAATGAGCAGTTCTTC	CASSGGTSGYNEQFF	TRBD2	TRBJ2-1	-	TRBV5-4
TGCAGCGTTGAGGTTGGGTGGCAGGGGGCGTTTTACAATGAGCAGTTCTTC	CSVEVGWQGAFYNEQFF	TRBD1	TRBJ2-1	-	TRBV29-1